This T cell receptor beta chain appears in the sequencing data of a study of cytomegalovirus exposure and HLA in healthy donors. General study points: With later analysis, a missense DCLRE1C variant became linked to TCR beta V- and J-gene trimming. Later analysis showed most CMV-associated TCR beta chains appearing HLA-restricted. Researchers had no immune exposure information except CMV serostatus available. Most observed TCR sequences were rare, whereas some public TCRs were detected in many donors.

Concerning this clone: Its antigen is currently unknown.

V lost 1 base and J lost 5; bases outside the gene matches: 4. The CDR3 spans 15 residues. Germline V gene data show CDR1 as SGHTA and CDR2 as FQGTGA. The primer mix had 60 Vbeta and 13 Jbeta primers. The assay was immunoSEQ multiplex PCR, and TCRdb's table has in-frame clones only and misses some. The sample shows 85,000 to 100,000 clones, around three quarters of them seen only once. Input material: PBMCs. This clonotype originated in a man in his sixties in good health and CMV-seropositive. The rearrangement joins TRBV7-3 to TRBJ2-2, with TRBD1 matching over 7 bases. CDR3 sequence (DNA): TGTGCCAGCAGCTTAATAGGGGGCTCTACCGGGGAGCTGTTTTTT. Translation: CASSLIGGSTGELFF.